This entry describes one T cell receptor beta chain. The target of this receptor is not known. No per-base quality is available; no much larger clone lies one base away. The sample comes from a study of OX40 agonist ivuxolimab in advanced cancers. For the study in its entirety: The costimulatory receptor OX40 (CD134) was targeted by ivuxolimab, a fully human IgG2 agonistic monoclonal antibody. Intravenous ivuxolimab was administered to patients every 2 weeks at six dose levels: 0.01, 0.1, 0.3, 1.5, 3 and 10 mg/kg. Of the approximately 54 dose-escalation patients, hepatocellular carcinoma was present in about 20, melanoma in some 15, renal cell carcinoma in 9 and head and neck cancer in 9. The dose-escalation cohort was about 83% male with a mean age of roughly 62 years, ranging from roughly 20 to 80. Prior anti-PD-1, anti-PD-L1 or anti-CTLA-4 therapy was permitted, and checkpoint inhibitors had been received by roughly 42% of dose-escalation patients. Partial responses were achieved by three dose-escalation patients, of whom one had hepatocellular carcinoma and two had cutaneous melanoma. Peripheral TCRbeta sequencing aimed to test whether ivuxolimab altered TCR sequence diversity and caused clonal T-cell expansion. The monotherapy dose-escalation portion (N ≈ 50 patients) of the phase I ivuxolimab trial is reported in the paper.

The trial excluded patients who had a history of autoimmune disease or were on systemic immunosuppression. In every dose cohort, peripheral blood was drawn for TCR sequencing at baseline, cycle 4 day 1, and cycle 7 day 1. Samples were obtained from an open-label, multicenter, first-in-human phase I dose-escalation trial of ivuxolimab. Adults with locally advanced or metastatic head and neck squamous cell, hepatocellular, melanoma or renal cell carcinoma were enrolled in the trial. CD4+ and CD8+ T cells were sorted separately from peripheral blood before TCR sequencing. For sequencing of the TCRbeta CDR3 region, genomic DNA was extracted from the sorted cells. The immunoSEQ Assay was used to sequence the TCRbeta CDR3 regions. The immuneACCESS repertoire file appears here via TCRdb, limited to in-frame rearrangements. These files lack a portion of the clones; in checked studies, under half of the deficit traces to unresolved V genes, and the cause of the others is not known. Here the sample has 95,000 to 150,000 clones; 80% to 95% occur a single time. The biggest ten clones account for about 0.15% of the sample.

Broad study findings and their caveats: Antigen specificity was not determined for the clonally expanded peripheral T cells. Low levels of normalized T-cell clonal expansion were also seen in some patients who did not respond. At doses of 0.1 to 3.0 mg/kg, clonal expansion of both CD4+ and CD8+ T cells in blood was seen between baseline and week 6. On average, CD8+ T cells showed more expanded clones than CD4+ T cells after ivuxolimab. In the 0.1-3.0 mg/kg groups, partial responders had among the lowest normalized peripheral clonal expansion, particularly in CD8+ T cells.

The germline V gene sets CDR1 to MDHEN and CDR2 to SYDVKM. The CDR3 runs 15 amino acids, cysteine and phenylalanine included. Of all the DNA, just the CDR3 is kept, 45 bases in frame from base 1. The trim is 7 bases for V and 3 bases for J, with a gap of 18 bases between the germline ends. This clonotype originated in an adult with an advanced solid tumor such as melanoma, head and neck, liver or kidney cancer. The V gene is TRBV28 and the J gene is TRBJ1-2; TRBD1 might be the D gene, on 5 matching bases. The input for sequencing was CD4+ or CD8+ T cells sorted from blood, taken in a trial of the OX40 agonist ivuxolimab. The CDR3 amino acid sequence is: CASNSGPLTYYGYTF. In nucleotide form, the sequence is TGTGCCAGCAACTCAGGGCCCCTAACTTACTATGGCTACACCTTC.